The 18 T cell receptor beta chains listed next were all sequenced from one sample in a study of blood T cell repertoires in COVID-19. Method: immunoSEQ multiplex PCR; TCRdb's copy keeps in-frame clones and lacks some. This table has fewer than 450,000 clones, roughly 90% appearing once. Source material: PBMCs or T cells enriched from blood (not recorded which). These receptors all come from a woman in her 30s who had recovered from COVID-19.

The rearrangement joins TRBV2 to TRBJ2-7; D gene unclear. The CDR3 spans 11 residues. CDR1 is SNHLY and CDR2 is FYNNEI in the germline V gene. V lost 10 bases, J lost 0 bases, and 7 bases lay in between. CDR3 DNA sequence: TGTGCCACCTCCCTCTCCTACGAGCAGTACTTC. This codes for CATSLSYEQYF.

V gene TRBV5-4 combines with J gene TRBJ2-7, with 7 bases that match TRBD1. This CDR3 is built from 15 residues. Looked up from germline, CDR1 is SGHNT and CDR2 is YYREEE (reference sequence). Trimming cost V 5 bases and J 4 bases; bases outside gene matches: 12. The CDR3 DNA is TGTGCCAGCAGTCGCCCGGGGACAGACGTTTACGAGCAGTACTTC. Amino acid sequence: CASSRPGTDVYEQYF. Full variable domain (missing parts from reference TRBV5-4 and TRBJ2-7): ETGVTQSPTHLIKTRGQQVTLRCSSQSGHNTVSWYQQALGQGPQFIFQYYREEENGRGNFPPRFSGLQFPNYSSELNVNALELDDSALYLCASSRPGTDVYEQYFGPGTRLTVT.

The chain combines TRBV6-2 or TRBV6-3 with TRBJ2-1; weak D call: TRBD2 (5 bases). Germline-derived CDR1 and CDR2 are MNHEY and SVGEGT. V gave up 2 bases and J gave up 3 bases, with 11 bases separating them. The CDR3 spans 15 residues. The CDR3 nucleotides read TGTGCCAGCAGTTACGAGGGAACACTCTACAATGAGCAGTTCTTC. Protein product: CASSYEGTLYNEQFF.

This clone was seen a few times. V gene TRBV7-2 combines with J gene TRBJ1-6; no firm D call. Trimming took 5 bases from V and 8 from J, leaving 13 bases between them. Germline V gene lookup returns CDR1 SGHTA and CDR2 FQGNSA. This CDR3 comprises 14 residues. The CDR3 is CASSPSRGYSPLHF. The CDR3 coding sequence is TGTGCCAGCAGCCCGTCTCGGGGTTATTCACCCCTCCACTTT. Supplemented by reference TRBV7-2 and TRBJ1-6, the full variable domain reads GAGVSQSPSNKVTEKGKDVELRCDPISGHTALYWYRQSLGQGLEFLIYFQGNSAPDKSGLPSDRFSAERTGGSVSTLTIQRTQQEDSAVYLCASSPSRGYSPLHFGNGTRLTVT.

V is TRBV5-1 and J is TRBJ2-7, with a tentative D call TRBD1 (5 bases). The CDR3 runs to 14 residues. Between the trimmed V and J ends, which lost 1 base and 5 bases, there was a span of 13 bases. CDR1 and CDR2 (germline): SGHRS, YFSETQ. The CDR3 DNA reads TGCGCCAGCAGCTTGACAGGTGAGGACCACGAGCAGTACTTC. As protein: CASSLTGEDHEQYF.

V and J are TRBV28 and TRBJ2-1; possible D gene TRBD2, 6 bases. With 5 bases removed from V and 10 bases from J, the gap between germline ends came to 12 bases. CDR1 is MDHEN, CDR2 SYDVKM, per germline. CDR3 length: 12 amino acids. CDR3 residues: CASSIGTLEQFF. The CDR3 nucleotides are TGTGCCAGCAGTATCGGGACTCTCGAGCAGTTCTTC.

V is TRBV3-1 (or the pseudogene TRBV3-2) and J is TRBJ2-5, with unresolved D. Trimming removed 0 bases at V and 5 bases at J, with 4 bases between. Looked up from germline, CDR1 is LGHDT and CDR2 is YNNKEL (reference sequence). The CDR3 is 12 amino acids. CDR3 DNA sequence: TGTGCCAGCAGCCAAGAGGGCGAGACCCAGTACTTC. This sequence encodes CASSQEGETQYF.

The chain is built from TRBV7-2 and TRBJ2-7; 13 bases map to TRBD2. The V gene's germline CDR1 is SGHTA and CDR2 FQGNSA. The CDR3 is 14 amino acids. V dropped 6 bases and J dropped 3; count of bases not matched to a gene: 2. Here the CDR3 DNA reads TGTGCCAGCAGACTAGCGGGGGGGGACTACGAGCAGTACTTC. Its protein product is CASRLAGGDYEQYF. Complete variable domain (other parts from reference TRBV7-2 and TRBJ2-7): GAGVSQSPSNKVTEKGKDVELRCDPISGHTALYWYRQSLGQGLEFLIYFQGNSAPDKSGLPSDRFSAERTGGSVSTLTIQRTQQEDSAVYLCASRLAGGDYEQYFGPGTRLTVT.

The CDR3 spells CASDGRIYGYTF. In nucleotides, the CDR3 is TGTGCCAGCGATGGCAGGATCTATGGCTACACCTTC. This rearrangement joins TRBV2 to TRBJ1-2; no clear D. CDR3 length equals 12 residues. V was pared by 8 bases and J by 4 bases, with 11 bases between. Germline loops: CDR1 SNHLY, CDR2 FYNNEI.

The gene calls are TRBV5-4 and TRBJ2-7, with D tentatively TRBD2 (5 bases). The length of the CDR3 is 13 residues. The V gene's germline CDR1 is SGHNT and CDR2 YYREEE (reference sequence). V gave up 4 bases and J gave up 3 bases, with 11 bases separating them. The CDR3 bases are TGTGCCAGCAGCCAGACTAAGGACTACGAGCAGTACTTC. It translates to CASSQTKDYEQYF.

The chain has TRBV11-2 and TRBJ2-1, with 11 bases lining up with TRBD2. The CDR3 is 15 residues long. CDR1 is SGHAT, CDR2 FQNNGV, per germline. The junction had 6 bases not matched to a gene; V was cut back by 4 bases and J by 7 bases. Here the CDR3 reads CASSSQLAGVNEQFF. CDR3 in DNA: TGTGCCAGCAGCTCGCAACTAGCGGGGGTGAATGAGCAGTTCTTC.

This chain joins TRBV11-2 and TRBJ2-7; 7 nucleotides align to TRBD1. Germline trimming cut 1 base from V and 6 bases from J; bases unmatched to any gene: 6. The germline V gene encodes CDR1 SGHAT and CDR2 FQNNGV. The CDR3 length is 14 residues. The CDR3, as DNA: TGTGCCAGCAGCTTAGGCAACTCAGGGGGCGAGCAGTACTTC. Its translation is CASSLGNSGGEQYF. Together with reference TRBV11-2 and TRBJ2-7, the CDR3 gives the full variable domain: EAGVAQSPRYKIIEKRQSVAFWCNPISGHATLYWYQQILGQGPKLLIQFQNNGVVDDSQLPKDRFSAERLKGVDSTLKIQPAKLEDSAVYLCASSLGNSGGEQYFGPGTRLTVT.

V is TRBV27 and J is TRBJ2-1; 7 bases are shared with TRBD1. The CDR3 consists of 14 residues. CDR1 MNHEY and CDR2 SMNVEV come from the germline V gene (reference sequence). V lost 0 bases to trimming and J lost 6 bases; unmatched junction nucleotides: 2. The CDR3 DNA follows: TGTGCCAGCAGTTTATCGGACAGGCGCAATGAGCAGTTCTTC. Its protein is CASSLSDRRNEQFF.

J is TRBJ1-2 and V is TRBV3-1 (or the pseudogene TRBV3-2); D is uncertain. Trimming cost V 0 bases and J 4 bases, with 9 bases left between them. This CDR3 has 14 amino acids. Germline-derived CDR1 and CDR2 are LGHDT and YNNKEL (reference sequence). Here the CDR3 DNA reads TGTGCCAGCAGCCAAGATTCTGGCAGCTATGGCTACACCTTC. The encoded protein is CASSQDSGSYGYTF.

The rearrangement uses TRBV11-2 and TRBJ2-3, with 8 bases that match TRBD2. Germline assignment: CDR1 SGHAT and CDR2 FQNNGV. The CDR3 covers 16 residues. V trimming: 0 bases; J trimming: 5 bases; junction bases outside the gene matches: 7. The CDR3 coding sequence is TGTGCCAGCAGCTTAGATTCGGGACTAGTTGGAGATACGCAGTATTTT. The encoded protein is CASSLDSGLVGDTQYF.

This clone was detected only once. The V gene is TRBV29-1, the J gene TRBJ2-1; a weak D match, TRBD1 (5 bases). V gave up 3 bases and J gave up 0 bases, with 9 bases separating them. The length of the CDR3 is 14 residues. Looked up from germline, CDR1 is SQVTM and CDR2 is ANQGSEA. CDR3 amino acids: CSVDRTSSYNEQFF. The CDR3 DNA reads TGCAGCGTTGACCGGACAAGCTCCTACAATGAGCAGTTCTTC.

The chain couples TRBV9 to TRBJ1-1; D is unclear. The CDR3 consists of 14 residues. Germline V gene sequence: CDR1 SGDLS, CDR2 YYNGEE. V was cut by 0 bases and J by 4 bases, with 10 bases left in between. In DNA form, the CDR3 reads TGTGCCAGCAGCGTAGCCTCGGGATCCACTGAAGCTTTCTTT. This codes for CASSVASGSTEAFF.

V usage is TRBV6-1 and J usage is TRBJ1-6; D perhaps matches TRBD1 (5 bases). The germline CDR1 and CDR2 sequences are MNHNS and SASEGT. V was shortened by 0 bases and J by 10 bases, with 10 bases between the two germline ends. The CDR3 is 14 amino acids. The CDR3 region has the DNA TGTGCCAGCAGTGAAGCGGCAGGGCCATCACCCCTCCACTTT. It is translated as CASSEAAGPSPLHF.